This T cell receptor (beta chain) was retrieved from a study of blood T cell repertoires in COVID-19 (TCRdb year 2020). With respect to the entire study: Collaborator samples came from the United States, Italy and Spain and covered acute and convalescent phases of COVID-19. The prospective study material was composed of cDNA or gDNA derived from T cells, B-cell-depleted T cells, or PBMCs. Deeply sampled blood TCRbeta repertoires from subjects exposed to, actively infected with, or recovered from COVID-19 were included in the dataset. A freely available public database, intended as a resource for researchers studying the immune response to SARS-CoV-2, is where the repertoires were released. The samples were drawn from two sources: the first 160 participants of the ongoing ImmuneRACE study, and over 1,000 subjects contributed by 6 global collaborators. Sample metadata almost always included a de-identified subject ID, COVID-19 status, age in years and sex. Where HLA class I and class II types were available, the types were taken from metadata supplied by the sample provider, not from assay-based typing. The investigation overall reported the following: The quantity of clinical and demographic metadata differed by source and by participant and was supplied without curation.

Comment on this clone: No antigen is known for it. Base qualities are not at hand, and no much larger clone is one base apart.

Each collaborating institution followed its own protocols to collect whole blood in K2EDTA tubes. For TCRbeta analysis, collaborator samples were shipped as frozen whole blood, as isolated PBMCs, or as DNA extracted from either sample type. The immunoSEQ Assay, a bias-controlled multiplex PCR, was used to amplify TCRbeta CDR3 regions from genomic DNA. In the paper's pipeline: Nucleated cell counts per sample were estimated from amplification of reference gene primers within the assay. To quantify the absolute abundance of each unique TCRbeta CDR3 rearrangement, sequence reads were collapsed and filtered. For each sample, productive Simpson clonality was calculated by taking the square root of Simpson's diversity index across productive rearrangements. Entries here come from immuneACCESS through TCRdb and include only in-frame sequences with V and J called. Some clones fail to appear in such tables; in the studies checked, an unresolved V gene covers under half of the shortfall, and the cause of the remainder is unknown. V, J and clone size are those of that table, while D and trimming were read from the DNA. For this sample there are about 250,000 clones; 88% appear just once. The top ten hold roughly 1.4% of the sample.

Measured from the cysteine to the phenylalanine, the CDR3 is 15 residues long. The CDR3 DNA has 45 bases and is translated from base 1. Trimming removed 4 bases from V and 7 bases from J; the gene matches leave 11 bases unexplained. CDR1 and CDR2, per the germline V gene, are SGDLS and YYNGEE. The sample consisted of peripheral blood. The chain was built from TRBV9 and TRBJ1-5, with 7 bases in between that match TRBD1. The TCR was taken from a man older than 75 with acute or convalescent COVID-19. The nucleotide sequence is TGTGCCAGCAGCTTAACCGGGACAGTCGACCAGCCCCAGCATTTT. This yields the protein CASSLTGTVDQPQHF.